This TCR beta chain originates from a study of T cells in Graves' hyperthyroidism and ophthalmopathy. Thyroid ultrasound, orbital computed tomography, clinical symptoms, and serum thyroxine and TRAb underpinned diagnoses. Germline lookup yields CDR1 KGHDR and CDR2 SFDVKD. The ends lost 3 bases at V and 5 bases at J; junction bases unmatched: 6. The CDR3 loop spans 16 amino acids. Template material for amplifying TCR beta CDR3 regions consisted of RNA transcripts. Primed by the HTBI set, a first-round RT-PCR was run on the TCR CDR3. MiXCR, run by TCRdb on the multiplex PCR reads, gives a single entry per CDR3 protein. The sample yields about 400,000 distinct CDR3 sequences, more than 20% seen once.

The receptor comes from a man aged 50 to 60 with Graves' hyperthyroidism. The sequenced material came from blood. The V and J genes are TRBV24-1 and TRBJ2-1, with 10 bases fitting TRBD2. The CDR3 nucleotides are TGTGCCACCAGTGATCCGAGCGGGAGGGCCAACAATGAGCAGTTCTTC. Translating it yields CATSDPSGRANNEQFF.